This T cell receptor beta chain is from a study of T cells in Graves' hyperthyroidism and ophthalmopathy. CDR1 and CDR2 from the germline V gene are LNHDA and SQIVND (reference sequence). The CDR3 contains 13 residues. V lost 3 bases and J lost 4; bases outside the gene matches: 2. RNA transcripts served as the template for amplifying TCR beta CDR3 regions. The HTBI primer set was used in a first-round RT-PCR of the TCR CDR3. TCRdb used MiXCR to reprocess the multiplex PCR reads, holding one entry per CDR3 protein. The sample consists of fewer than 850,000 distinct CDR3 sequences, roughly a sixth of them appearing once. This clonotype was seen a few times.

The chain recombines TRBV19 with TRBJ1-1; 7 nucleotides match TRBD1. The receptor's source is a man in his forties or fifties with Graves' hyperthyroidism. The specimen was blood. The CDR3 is CASSMRDSTEAFF. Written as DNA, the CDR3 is TGTGCCAGTAGTATGAGGGACAGCACTGAAGCTTTCTTT. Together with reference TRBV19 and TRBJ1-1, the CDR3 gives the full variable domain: DGGITQSPKYLFRKEGQNVTLSCEQNLNHDAMYWYRQDPGQGLRLIYYSQIVNDFQKGDIAEGYSVSREKKESFPLTVTSAQKNPTAFYLCASSMRDSTEAFFGQGTRLTVV.